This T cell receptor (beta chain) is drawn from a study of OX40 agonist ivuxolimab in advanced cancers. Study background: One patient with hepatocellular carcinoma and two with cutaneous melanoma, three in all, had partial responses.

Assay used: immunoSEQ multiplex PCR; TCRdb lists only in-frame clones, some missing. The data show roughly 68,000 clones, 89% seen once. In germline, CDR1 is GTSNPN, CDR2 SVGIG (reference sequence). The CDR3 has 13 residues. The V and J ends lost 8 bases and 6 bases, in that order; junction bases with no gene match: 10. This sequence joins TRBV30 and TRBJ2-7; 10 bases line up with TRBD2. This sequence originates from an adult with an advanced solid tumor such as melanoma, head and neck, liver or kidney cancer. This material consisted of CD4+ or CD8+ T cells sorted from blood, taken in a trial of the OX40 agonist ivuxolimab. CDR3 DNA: TGTGCCGGGGGACTAGCGAGTTGGGGCGAGCAGTACTTC. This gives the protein CAGGLASWGEQYF.